This T cell receptor (beta chain) emerged from a study of human T cells and chemical hapten exposure (dated by TCRdb to the early 2020s). Concerning the study at large: For sensitization, 2% DPC in acetone was applied to a 2 cm by 2 cm area of upper inner arm skin. The study tracked peripheral blood TCR repertoire changes in vivo during primary and secondary sensitization to the hapten diphenylcyclopropenone (DPC) in alopecia patients. The libraries were sequenced as a pool, and the TCR yield per sample differed mostly because of small variations in library volumes within the pool. The patient cohort, mostly female, included alopecia areata with under or over 50% scalp involvement, alopecia totalis and alopecia universalis. Throughout the approximately 25-week study period, patients were also given weekly therapeutic DPC doses on the scalp. Blood samples were taken from patients before sensitization (week 0) and then at 2, 6 and about 24 weeks after DPC sensitization. Patch testing was performed on the upper back with Finn chambers containing 0.01% DPC, and the patch tests were scored after 6 days according to International Contact Dermatitis Research Group standards. Blood for TCR sequencing was provided by twenty-nine alopecia patients at one to four time points (pre-sensitization, 2, 6 and 24 weeks).

The study at large found these results: DPC sensitization did not change how many TCRs were above 1 in 1000 frequency, and no evidence was found of alterations in global repertoire structure. After repeated subsampling, changes were observed in the strength of the expansion versus patch-test correlation and in the threshold at which the correlation became significant. Significantly more large CDR3 similarity clusters were formed by expanded TCRs than by pre-sensitization or healthy control sets, consistent with antigen-driven responses. The number of PT1 expanded TCRs positively correlated with patch test score, significant at thresholds 8, 16 and 32 but not 4. All patients had alopecia, a presumed autoimmune disease, so their immune response might differ from that of healthy individuals.

Based on the germline V gene, the CDR1 and CDR2 sequences are SGHTA and FQGNSA. Cut back by 4 bases and 6 bases, the V and J ends lie 10 bases apart. From its cysteine to its phenylalanine, the CDR3 spans 13 amino acids. Kept here is only the CDR3 DNA, which spans 39 bases and is read in frame from base 1. The protocol used for the library was RACE. Reads for this sample came from a NextSeq 500. During library preparation, unique molecular identifiers were attached to individual cDNA molecules so that TCRs could be counted quantitatively and reproducibly. Both TCR alpha and TCR beta chains were sequenced from each blood RNA sample. In the original analysis: The median number of TCRs per sample was approximately 96,000, ranging from 23,224 to 690,600. The Decombinator software suite was used to annotate the V, J and CDR3 of the TCR reads. Every sample was subsampled to the same number of TCRs (28,000) for the PS versus PT1 abundance plots. Expanded TCRs were defined as absent before sensitization and observed at least eight times at the 2-week time point. Using fastp trimming at Q25 and MiXCR clonotype assembly, TCRdb reanalyzed the public sequencing data and kept in-frame beta chains. Each record represents a unique CDR3 protein, reported with the most common genes and DNA among its rows. TCRdb assigned the V and J calls; the authors' analysis was not used. In this sample the table shows about 380,000 distinct CDR3 sequences, 5.1% of which occur a single time. The top ten clones comprise just over 2.5% of the sample.

The sample's time point label, in plain terms: pre-sensitization, week 0. In light of the paper, this sample's treatment or condition label describes: therapeutic diphenylcyclopropenone sensitization with weekly scalp DPC. At each patch-test visit, blood was drawn before the patch test was applied. Eligible patients were aged 18 to 70, diagnosed with alopecia, deemed suitable for DPC therapy, and excluded if pregnant. Unfractionated whole blood was collected in Tempus Blood RNA tubes, and total RNA was extracted from that blood. About this clonotype: The clone's antigen remains unknown. The record has no base qualities; no much larger clone is one base away.

This receptor chain uses TRBV7-2 and TRBJ1-5; the D segment could be TRBD1, given 5 matching bases. The sample was whole blood, taken in connection with sensitization to the hapten diphenylcyclopropenone (DPC). This TCR derives from a woman between 50 and 59 years old with alopecia areata. Some clones in this sample may be carry-over from other donors' samples. The bases read TGTGCCAGCAGCTCCCGGGACGCTCAGCCCCAGCATTTT. Its amino acids are CASSSRDAQPQHF. Outside the CDR3, residues come from the reference TRBV7-2 and TRBJ1-5 proteins, so the full variable domain is: GAGVSQSPSNKVTEKGKDVELRCDPISGHTALYWYRQSLGQGLEFLIYFQGNSAPDKSGLPSDRFSAERTGGSVSTLTIQRTQQEDSAVYLCASSSRDAQPQHFGDGTRLSIL.